These 10 T cell receptor beta chains were sequenced from one sample in a study of blood T cell repertoires in COVID-19. Assay: immunoSEQ multiplex PCR; the TCRdb copy retains only in-frame clones and omits some. This sample yields some 170,000 clones, of which about 91% are seen a single time; around 1.6% belongs to the top ten. Sequenced material: peripheral blood. Receptor source: a woman aged 45-59 years with acute or convalescent COVID-19.

J is TRBJ1-4 and V is TRBV6-5; 8 bases are a match to TRBD1. Germline loops: CDR1 MNHEY, CDR2 SVGAGI. The CDR3 loop spans 15 amino acids. Trimming cost V 6 bases and J 4 bases; bases outside gene matches: 7. CDR3: CASRSGGVGNEKLFF. The CDR3 region has the DNA TGTGCCAGCAGGTCAGGGGGCGTTGGTAATGAAAAACTGTTTTTT.

CDR3 DNA sequence: TGTGCCAGCAGTTTTTATGGGGGGGTGCGTACCTTC. Its protein product is CASSFYGGVRTF. The genes are TRBV12-3 or TRBV12-4 and TRBJ1-2; perhaps TRBD1 as D (5 bases). The CDR3 is 12 residues long. Trimming stripped 3 bases from V and 14 bases from J, with 16 bases between.

The chain carries TRBV9 and TRBJ1-2; 8 bases are a match to TRBD1. Germline V lookup: CDR1 SGDLS, CDR2 YYNGEE. V lost 4 bases to trimming and J lost 7 bases; unmatched junction nucleotides: 6. The length of the CDR3 is 13 residues. The CDR3 region has the DNA TGTGCCAGCAGCTTAGGGACAGGAGCTGGCTACACCTTC. Translated, it gives CASSLGTGAGYTF.

The gene calls are TRBV11-2 and TRBJ1-3; D may be TRBD1 (6 bases). The CDR3 has 15 amino acids. Trimming left V 5 bases short and J 2 bases short, with 13 bases between. Germline CDR1 SGHAT, CDR2 FQNNGV. CDR3 sequence (DNA): TGTGCCAGCAGCCCAGTAAAGGGGGCTGGAAACACCATATATTTT. This translates into CASSPVKGAGNTIYF.

CDR3 DNA: TGTGCCAGTAGTATTCCTCTAGGGACAGGGGGATTTTCACCCCTCCACTTT. Translating gives CASSIPLGTGGFSPLHF. This chain uses TRBV19 with TRBJ1-6; the match to TRBD1 covers 11 bases. CDR3 size: 17 residues. Losses at the gene ends were 3 bases for V and 9 bases for J; bases not matched to a gene: 10. CDR1 LNHDA and CDR2 SQIVND come from the germline V gene (reference sequence).

The CDR3 loop reads CASNIGQGPYNEQFF. The CDR3 DNA sequence: TGTGCCAGCAATATCGGACAGGGGCCCTACAATGAGCAGTTCTTC. The rearrangement joins TRBV7-8 to TRBJ2-1, with 9 bases fitting TRBD1. The CDR3 runs to 15 residues. J gave up 2 bases and V 7 bases, and 6 bases lay outside the gene matches. The V gene's germline CDR1 is SGHVS and CDR2 FQNEAQ. Looking up the rest from reference TRBV7-8 and TRBJ2-1 gives the full variable domain: GAGVSQSPRYKVAKRGQDVALRCDPISGHVSLFWYQQALGQGPEFLTYFQNEAQLDKSGLPSDRFFAERPEGSVSTLKIQRTQQEDSAVYLCASNIGQGPYNEQFFGPGTRLTVL.

This clone was detected only a few times. The chain couples TRBV30 to TRBJ1-2; 8 bases are shared with TRBD1. Germline-derived CDR1 and CDR2 are GTSNPN and SVGIG (reference sequence). V was clipped by 3 bases and J by 1 base; unmatched bases: 7. This CDR3 has 15 residues. The CDR3 DNA follows: TGTGCCTGGAGCTACCGGGACAGGAATAACTATGGCTACACCTTC. Encoded protein: CAWSYRDRNNYGYTF.

This chain connects TRBV3-1 (or the pseudogene TRBV3-2) to TRBJ2-1, with TRBD2 as a possible D gene (5 bases). Germline-derived CDR1 and CDR2 are LGHDT and YNNKEL (reference sequence). V gave up 0 bases and J gave up 8 bases, with 14 bases separating them. This CDR3 region has 15 residues. CDR3 nucleotides: TGTGCCAGCAGCCAAGAAAAGGACTTTTTCTATGAGCAGTTCTTC. It yields the protein CASSQEKDFFYEQFF.

The CDR3 sequence is CASSLTRTAEAFF. The CDR3 nucleotides are TGTGCCAGCAGTCTTACCCGGACAGCTGAAGCTTTCTTT. The V and J genes are TRBV7-2 and TRBJ1-1; D perhaps matches TRBD1 (6 bases). CDR1 SGHTA and CDR2 FQGNSA come from the germline V gene. V lost 6 bases to trimming and J lost 6 bases, with 14 bases between them. The CDR3 is made up of 13 amino acids.

V and J are TRBV3-1 (or the pseudogene TRBV3-2) and TRBJ2-3; D ambiguous. CDR1 is LGHDT and CDR2 is YNNKEL in the germline V gene (reference sequence). The CDR3 is 14 residues long. Deletions cut 5 bases from V and 4 bases from J, with 13 bases between. The CDR3 region has the DNA TGTGCCAGCAGCTTCGCGGTAAAGTCAGATACGCAGTATTTT. As protein: CASSFAVKSDTQYF.